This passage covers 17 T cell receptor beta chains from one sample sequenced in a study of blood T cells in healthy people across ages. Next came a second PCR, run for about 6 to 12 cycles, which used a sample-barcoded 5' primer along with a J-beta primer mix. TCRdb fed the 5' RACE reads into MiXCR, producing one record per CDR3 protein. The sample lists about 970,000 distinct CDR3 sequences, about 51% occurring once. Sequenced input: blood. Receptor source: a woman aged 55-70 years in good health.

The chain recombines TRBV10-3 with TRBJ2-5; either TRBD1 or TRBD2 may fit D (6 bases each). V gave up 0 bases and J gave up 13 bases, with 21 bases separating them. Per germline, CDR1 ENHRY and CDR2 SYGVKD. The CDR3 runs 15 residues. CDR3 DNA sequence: TGTGCCATCAGTGAGTCGAGGGGGGAGTCTAGTCTGGGGTACTTC. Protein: CAISESRGESSLGYF.

The CDR3 region has the DNA TGTGCCAGCCTGCTGAATCCAGGAACTTCAACTAATGAAAAACTGTTTTTT. Protein: CASLLNPGTSTNEKLFF. V and J are TRBV4-2 and TRBJ1-4; D unresolved. Per germline, CDR1 LGHNA and CDR2 YNFKEQ. There are 17 residues in the CDR3. Trimming cost V 8 bases and J 0 bases, with 19 bases left between them.

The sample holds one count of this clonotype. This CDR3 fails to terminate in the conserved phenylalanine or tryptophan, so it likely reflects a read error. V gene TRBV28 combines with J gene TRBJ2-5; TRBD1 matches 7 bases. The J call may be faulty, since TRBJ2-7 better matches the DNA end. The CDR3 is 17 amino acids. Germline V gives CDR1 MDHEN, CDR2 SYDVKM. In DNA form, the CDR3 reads TGTGCCAGCAGCATCACCCAAGGGACAGCCGAGGGCTACGAGCAGTACTTA. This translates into CASSITQGTAEGYEQYL.

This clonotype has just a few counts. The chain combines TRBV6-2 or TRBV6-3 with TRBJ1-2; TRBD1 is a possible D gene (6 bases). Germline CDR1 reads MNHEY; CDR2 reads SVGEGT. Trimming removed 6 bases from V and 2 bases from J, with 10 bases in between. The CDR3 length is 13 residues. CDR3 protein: CASRYRENYGYTF. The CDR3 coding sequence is TGTGCCAGCAGATACAGGGAAAACTATGGCTACACCTTC.

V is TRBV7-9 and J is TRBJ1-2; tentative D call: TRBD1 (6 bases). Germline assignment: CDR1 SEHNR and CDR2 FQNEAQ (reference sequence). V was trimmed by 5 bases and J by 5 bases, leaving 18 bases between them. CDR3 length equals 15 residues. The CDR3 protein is CASSPAGQGRYGYTF. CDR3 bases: TGTGCCAGCAGCCCTGCGGGCCAGGGGAGGTATGGCTACACCTTC.

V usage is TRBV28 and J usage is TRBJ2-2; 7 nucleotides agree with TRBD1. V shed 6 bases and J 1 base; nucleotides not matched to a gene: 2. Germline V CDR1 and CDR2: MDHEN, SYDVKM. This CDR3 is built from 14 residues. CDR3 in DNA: TGTGCCAGCAGGACAGGGAGGAACACCGGGGAGCTGTTTTTT. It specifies CASRTGRNTGELFF.

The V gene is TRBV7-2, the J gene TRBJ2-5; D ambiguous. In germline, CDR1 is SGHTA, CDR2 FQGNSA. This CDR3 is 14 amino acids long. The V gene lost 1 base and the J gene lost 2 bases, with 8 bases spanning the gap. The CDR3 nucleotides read TGTGCCAGCAGCTTAGAACAGCTACAAGAGACCCAGTACTTC. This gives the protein CASSLEQLQETQYF.

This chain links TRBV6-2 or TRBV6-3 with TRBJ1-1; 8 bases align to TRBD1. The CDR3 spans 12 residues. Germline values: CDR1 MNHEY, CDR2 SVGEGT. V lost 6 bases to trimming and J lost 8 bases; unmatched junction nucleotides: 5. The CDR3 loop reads CASRQGASEAFF. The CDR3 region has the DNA TGTGCCAGCAGGCAGGGGGCTTCCGAAGCTTTCTTT.

CDR3 bases: TGTGCCAGCGGACGAGGGGGGGCTCAGCCCCAGCATTTT. Translating it yields CASGRGGAQPQHF. The V gene is TRBV12-3 or TRBV12-4, the J gene TRBJ1-5, with D perhaps TRBD1 (6 bases). The ends were cut back, 8 bases at V and 6 bases at J, with 14 bases in the middle. The CDR3 has 13 amino acids.

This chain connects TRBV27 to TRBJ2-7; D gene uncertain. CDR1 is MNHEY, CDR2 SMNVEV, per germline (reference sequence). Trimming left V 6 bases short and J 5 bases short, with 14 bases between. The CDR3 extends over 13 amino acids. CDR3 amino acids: CASRQRLGNEQYF. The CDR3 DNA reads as TGTGCCAGCAGACAACGACTGGGGAACGAGCAGTACTTC.

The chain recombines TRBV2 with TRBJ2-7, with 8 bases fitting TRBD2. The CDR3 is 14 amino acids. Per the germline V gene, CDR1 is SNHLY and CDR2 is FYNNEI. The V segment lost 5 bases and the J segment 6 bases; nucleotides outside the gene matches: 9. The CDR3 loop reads CASSPGTRVSEQYF. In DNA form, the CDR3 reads TGTGCCAGCAGTCCCGGGACTAGGGTCTCCGAGCAGTACTTC.

The CDR3 nucleotides are TGCAGTGCTAGACGGGGGACAGTCTATGGCTACACCTTC. Translated: CSARRGTVYGYTF. The chain links TRBV20-1 to TRBJ1-2, with TRBD1 matching 7 bases. CDR1 is DFQATT, CDR2 SNEGSKA, per germline (reference sequence). The CDR3 totals 13 residues. V lost 2 bases and J lost 4; bases outside the gene matches: 4.

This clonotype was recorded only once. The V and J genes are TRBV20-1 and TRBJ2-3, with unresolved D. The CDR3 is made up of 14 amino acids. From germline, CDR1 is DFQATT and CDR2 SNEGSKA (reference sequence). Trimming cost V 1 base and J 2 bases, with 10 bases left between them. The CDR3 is CSARGMVFTDTQYF. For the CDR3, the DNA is TGCAGTGCTAGAGGCATGGTCTTCACAGATACGCAGTATTTT.

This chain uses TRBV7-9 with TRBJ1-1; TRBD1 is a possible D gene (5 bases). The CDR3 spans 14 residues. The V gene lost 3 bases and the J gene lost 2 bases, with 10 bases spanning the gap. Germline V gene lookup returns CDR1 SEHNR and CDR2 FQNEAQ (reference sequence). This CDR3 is CASSFNRPNTEAFF. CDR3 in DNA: TGTGCCAGCAGCTTTAACAGGCCCAACACTGAAGCTTTCTTT.

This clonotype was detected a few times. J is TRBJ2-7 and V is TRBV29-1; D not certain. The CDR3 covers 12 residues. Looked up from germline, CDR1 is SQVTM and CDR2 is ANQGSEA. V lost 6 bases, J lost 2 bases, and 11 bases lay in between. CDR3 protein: CSVKDGAYEQYF. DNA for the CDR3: TGCAGCGTGAAGGACGGAGCCTACGAGCAGTACTTC.

The chain's CDR3 is CASSLTGGTSSGEQFF. CDR3 bases: TGTGCCAGCAGCTTAACGGGGGGGACTAGTTCCGGTGAGCAGTTCTTC. The genes are TRBV7-3 and TRBJ2-1, with TRBD2 matching 8 bases. The germline V gene has CDR1 SGHTA and CDR2 FQGTGA. The length of the CDR3 is 16 residues. V gave up 0 bases and J gave up 9 bases; unmatched junction bases: 10.

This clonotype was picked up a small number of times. The CDR3: CSARDRGTYNEQFF. CDR3 coding DNA: TGCAGTGCTAGAGATAGGGGAACCTACAATGAGCAGTTCTTC. The V call is TRBV20-1, the J call TRBJ2-1, with D possibly matching TRBD1 (5 bases). CDR1 and CDR2 from the germline V gene are DFQATT and SNEGSKA (reference sequence). Trimming stripped 0 bases from V and 2 bases from J, with 8 bases between. The CDR3 is 14 residues long.